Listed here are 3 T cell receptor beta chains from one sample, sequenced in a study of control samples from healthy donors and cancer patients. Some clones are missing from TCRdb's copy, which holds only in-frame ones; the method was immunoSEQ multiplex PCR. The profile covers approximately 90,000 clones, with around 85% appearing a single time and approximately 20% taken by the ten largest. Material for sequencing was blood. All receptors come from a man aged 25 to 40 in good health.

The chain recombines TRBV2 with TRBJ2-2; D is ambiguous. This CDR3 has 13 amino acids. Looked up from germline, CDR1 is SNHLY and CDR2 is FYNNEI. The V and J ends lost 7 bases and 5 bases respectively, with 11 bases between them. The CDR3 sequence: CASTSGRTGELFF. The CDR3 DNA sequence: TGTGCCAGCACATCGGGTCGTACCGGGGAGCTGTTTTTT.

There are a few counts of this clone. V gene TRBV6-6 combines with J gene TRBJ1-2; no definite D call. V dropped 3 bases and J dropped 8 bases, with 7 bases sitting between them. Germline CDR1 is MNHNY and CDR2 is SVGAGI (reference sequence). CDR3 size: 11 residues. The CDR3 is CASSYRGGYTF. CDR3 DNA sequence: TGTGCCAGCAGTTATCGAGGGGGCTACACCTTC.

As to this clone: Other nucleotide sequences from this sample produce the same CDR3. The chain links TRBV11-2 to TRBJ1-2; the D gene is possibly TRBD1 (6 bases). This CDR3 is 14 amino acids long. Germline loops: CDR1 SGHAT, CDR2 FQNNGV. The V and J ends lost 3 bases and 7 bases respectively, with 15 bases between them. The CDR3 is CASSLGGGGAGYTF. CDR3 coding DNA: TGTGCCAGCAGCTTGGGGGGCGGTGGGGCTGGCTACACCTTC.